This T cell receptor beta chain came from a study of PD-1 and CTLA-4 blockade in melanoma. This CDR3 has 13 residues. The V gene lost 6 bases and the J gene lost 6 bases, with 14 bases spanning the gap. Germline V gene lookup returns CDR1 SGHAT and CDR2 FQNNGV. The sample holds a few counts of this clone. Profiled with immunoSEQ multiplex PCR; TCRdb holds only in-frame clones, not every one. The sample shows some 30,000 clones, about 87% of them seen only once. The TCR comes from a human donor with melanoma. The sequenced sample was CD8+ T cells from peripheral blood, obtained from a patient given anti-PD-1 treatment. This chain uses TRBV11-2 with TRBJ1-1, with TRBD1 as a possible D gene (6 bases). The CDR3 region is CASSYRVSPEAFF. Written as DNA, the CDR3 is TGTGCCAGCAGTTACAGGGTTTCTCCTGAAGCTTTCTTT. The whole variable domain, filled in from reference TRBV11-2 and TRBJ1-1, reads EAGVAQSPRYKIIEKRQSVAFWCNPISGHATLYWYQQILGQGPKLLIQFQNNGVVDDSQLPKDRFSAERLKGVDSTLKIQPAKLEDSAVYLCASSYRVSPEAFFGQGTRLTVV.